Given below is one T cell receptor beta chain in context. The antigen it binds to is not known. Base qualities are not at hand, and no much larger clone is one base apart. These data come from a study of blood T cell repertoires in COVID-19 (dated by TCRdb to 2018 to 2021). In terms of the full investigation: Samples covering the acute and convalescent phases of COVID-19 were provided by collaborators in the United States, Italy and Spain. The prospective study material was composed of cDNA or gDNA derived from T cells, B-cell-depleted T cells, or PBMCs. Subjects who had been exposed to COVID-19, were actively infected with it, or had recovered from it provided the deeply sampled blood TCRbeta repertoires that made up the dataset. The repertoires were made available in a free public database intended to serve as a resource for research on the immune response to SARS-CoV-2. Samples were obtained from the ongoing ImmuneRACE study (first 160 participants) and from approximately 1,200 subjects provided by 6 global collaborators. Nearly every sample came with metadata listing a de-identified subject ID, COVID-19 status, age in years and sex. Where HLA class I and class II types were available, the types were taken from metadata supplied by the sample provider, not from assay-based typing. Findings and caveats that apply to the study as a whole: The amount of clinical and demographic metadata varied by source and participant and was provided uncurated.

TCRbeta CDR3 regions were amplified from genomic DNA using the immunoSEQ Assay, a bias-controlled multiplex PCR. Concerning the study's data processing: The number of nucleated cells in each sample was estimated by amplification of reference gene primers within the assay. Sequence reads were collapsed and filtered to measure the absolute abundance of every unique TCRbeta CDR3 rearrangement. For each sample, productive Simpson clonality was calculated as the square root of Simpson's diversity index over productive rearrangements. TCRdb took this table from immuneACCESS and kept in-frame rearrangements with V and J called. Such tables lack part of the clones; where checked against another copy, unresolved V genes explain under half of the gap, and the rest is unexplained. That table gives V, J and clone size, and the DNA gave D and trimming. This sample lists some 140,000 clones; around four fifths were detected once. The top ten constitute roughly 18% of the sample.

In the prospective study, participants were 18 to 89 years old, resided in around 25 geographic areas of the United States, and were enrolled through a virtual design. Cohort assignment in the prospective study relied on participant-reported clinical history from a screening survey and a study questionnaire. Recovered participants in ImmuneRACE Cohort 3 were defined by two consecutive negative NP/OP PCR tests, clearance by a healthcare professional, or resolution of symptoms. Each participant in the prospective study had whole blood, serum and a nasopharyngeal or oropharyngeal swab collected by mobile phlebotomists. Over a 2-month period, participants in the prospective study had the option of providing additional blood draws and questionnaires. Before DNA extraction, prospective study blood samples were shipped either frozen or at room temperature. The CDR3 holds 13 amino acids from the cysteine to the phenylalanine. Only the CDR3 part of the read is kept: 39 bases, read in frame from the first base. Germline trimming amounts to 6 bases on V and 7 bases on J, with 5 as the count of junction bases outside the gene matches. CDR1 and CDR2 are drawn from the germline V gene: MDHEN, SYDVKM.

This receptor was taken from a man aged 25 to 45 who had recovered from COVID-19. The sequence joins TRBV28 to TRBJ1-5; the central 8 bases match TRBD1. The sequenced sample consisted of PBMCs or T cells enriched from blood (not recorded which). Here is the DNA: TGTGCCAGCAGACTACAGGGGGGACAGCCCCAGCATTTT. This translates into CASRLQGGQPQHF. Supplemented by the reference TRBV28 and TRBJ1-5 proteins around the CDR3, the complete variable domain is DVKVTQSSRYLVKRTGEKVFLECVQDMDHENMFWYRQDPGLGLRLIYFSYDVKMKEKGDIPEGYSVSREKKERFSLILESASTNQTSMYLCASRLQGGQPQHFGDGTRLSIL.